These 22 T cell receptor beta chains came from one sample sequenced in a study of blood T cell repertoires in COVID-19. The protocol was immunoSEQ multiplex PCR, while the TCRdb copy is restricted to in-frame clones and leaves out a portion. The sample has a few hundred thousand clones, about 88% seen once. Sequenced input: peripheral blood. Receptors originate from a man aged 60 to 69 who had recovered from COVID-19.

This clone was found a few times. The chain has TRBV7-9 and TRBJ1-1; unclear D gene. This CDR3 is 14 amino acids long. Germline CDR1 reads SEHNR; CDR2 reads FQNEAQ (reference sequence). The ends were cut back, 4 bases at V and 2 bases at J, with 11 bases in the middle. The CDR3 loop is CASSSRGLNTEAFF. The CDR3 DNA follows: TGTGCCAGCAGCTCCCGAGGACTAAACACTGAAGCTTTCTTT.

This chain connects TRBV3-1 (or the pseudogene TRBV3-2) to TRBJ2-3; D is possibly TRBD2 (5 bases). This CDR3 contains 14 residues. The V end was cut by 0 bases, the J end by 5 bases, with 9 bases between. Germline CDR1 is LGHDT and CDR2 is YNNKEL (reference sequence). CDR3 protein: CASSQELAGDTQYF. CDR3 bases: TGTGCCAGCAGCCAAGAATTGGCGGGAGATACGCAGTATTTT.

The chain is built from TRBV7-2 and TRBJ2-3; the match to TRBD2 covers 15 bases. There are 16 residues in the CDR3. Germline values: CDR1 SGHTA, CDR2 FQGNSA. Germline trimming cut 7 bases from V and 3 bases from J; bases unmatched to any gene: 5. The CDR3: CASKGLAGGRTDTQYF. CDR3 nucleotide sequence: TGTGCCAGCAAGGGACTAGCGGGGGGAAGGACAGATACGCAGTATTTT.

This clone was recorded a few times. The chain combines TRBV29-1 with TRBJ1-3; the match to TRBD1 covers 8 bases. The CDR3 contains 13 residues. V was pared by 4 bases and J by 4 bases, with 3 bases of the junction left unmatched. CDR1 and CDR2 from the germline V gene are SQVTM and ANQGSEA. The CDR3, as DNA: TGCAGCGTTGTTCGGACAGGGGGAAACACCATATATTTT. It is translated as CSVVRTGGNTIYF.

The chain has TRBV9 and TRBJ2-1, with 7 bases identical to TRBD1. The length of the CDR3 is 15 residues. V was clipped by 4 bases and J by 8 bases; unmatched bases: 12. Germline lookup yields CDR1 SGDLS and CDR2 YYNGEE. CDR3 bases: TGTGCCAGCAGCCCTCCGACAGGGCCTTTGGATGAGCAGTTCTTC. This sequence encodes CASSPPTGPLDEQFF.

CDR3 sequence reads: CASSEAALAGGHEQYF. For the CDR3, the DNA is TGTGCCAGCAGTGAAGCCGCACTAGCGGGGGGCCACGAGCAGTACTTC. V is TRBV6-1 and J is TRBJ2-7, with 12 bases identical to TRBD2. V shed 0 bases and J 5 bases; nucleotides not matched to a gene: 5. This CDR3 has 16 amino acids. The germline gives CDR1 MNHNS, CDR2 SASEGT.

This rearrangement joins TRBV9 to TRBJ2-3; TRBD2 agrees at 10 bases. The CDR3 covers 16 residues. Trimming took 2 bases from V and 3 from J; bases not matched to a gene: 6. Germline V gene lookup returns CDR1 SGDLS and CDR2 YYNGEE. This CDR3 is CASSVSSGGLTDTQYF. In nucleotides, the CDR3 is TGTGCCAGCAGCGTTAGTAGCGGGGGGCTGACAGATACGCAGTATTTT.

The rearrangement joins TRBV3-1 (or the pseudogene TRBV3-2) to TRBJ1-1; D is undetermined. The CDR3 has 16 residues. The germline V and J ends were trimmed by 1 base and 0 bases, with 12 bases remaining between them. In germline, CDR1 is LGHDT, CDR2 YNNKEL (reference sequence). The DNA for the CDR3 is TGTGCCAGCAGCCAAGTGGCCGGGGTTTTGAACACTGAAGCTTTCTTT. This codes for CASSQVAGVLNTEAFF.

The chain employs TRBV9 and TRBJ1-4; tentatively, D is TRBD1 (6 bases). Trimming removed 4 bases from V and 3 bases from J, with 22 bases in between. CDR3 length equals 18 residues. The germline V gene encodes CDR1 SGDLS and CDR2 YYNGEE. The CDR3 nucleotides read TGTGCCAGCAGCCCCCGCGGGTCAGGGGCACTGGCTAATGAAAAACTGTTTTTT. This codes for CASSPRGSGALANEKLFF.

The chain joins TRBV30 to TRBJ1-6, with D unclear. CDR3 length: 14 residues. The germline CDR1 and CDR2 sequences are GTSNPN and SVGIG (reference sequence). The V and J ends lost 0 bases and 10 bases respectively, with 13 bases between them. The CDR3 protein is CAWSVRGYRSPLHF. CDR3 nucleotide sequence: TGTGCCTGGAGTGTACGAGGGTACCGGTCACCCCTCCACTTT.

The chain is built from TRBV7-9 and TRBJ1-1; D is undetermined. V was pared by 1 base and J by 3 bases, with 21 bases between. Germline lookup yields CDR1 SEHNR and CDR2 FQNEAQ (reference sequence). The CDR3 is made up of 18 amino acids. This CDR3 reads CASSLGRTDLRVDTEAFF. The CDR3 region has the DNA TGTGCCAGCAGCTTAGGGAGGACGGACCTAAGGGTAGACACTGAAGCTTTCTTT.

This clone appeared a few times. The rearrangement links TRBV12-5 to TRBJ2-1; D gene uncertain. Germline V gene data show CDR1 as LGHNT and CDR2 as FRNRAP. The CDR3 spans 13 residues. V was cut by 7 bases and J by 7 bases, with 14 bases left in between. CDR3 nucleotides: TGTGCTAGTGCCTCTGCGTTTGGTAATGAGCAGTTCTTC. It is translated as CASASAFGNEQFF.

The chain employs TRBV29-1 and TRBJ1-2; D is ambiguous. Germline CDR1 reads SQVTM; CDR2 reads ANQGSEA. Trimming cost V 4 bases and J 7 bases, with 4 bases left between them. This CDR3 comprises 9 residues. CDR3 region: CSVAPGYTF. Here the CDR3 DNA reads TGCAGCGTTGCTCCTGGCTACACCTTC.

This clone appeared once. The chain combines TRBV3-1 (or the pseudogene TRBV3-2) with TRBJ2-3; 13 bases match TRBD2. Trimming cost V 5 bases and J 6 bases; bases outside gene matches: 8. Per germline, CDR1 LGHDT and CDR2 YNNKEL (reference sequence). This CDR3 is 16 amino acids long. DNA of the CDR3: TGTGCCAGCAGCTCCGGACTAGCGGGGGTTTTTGATACGCAGTATTTT. It is translated as CASSSGLAGVFDTQYF.

The rearrangement uses TRBV10-3 and TRBJ1-2; 8 bases line up with TRBD1. The V and J ends lost 6 bases and 4 bases, in that order; junction bases with no gene match: 7. Germline V CDR1 and CDR2: ENHRY, SYGVKD. The CDR3 runs 14 residues. The CDR3 sequence: CAISAGGSSYGYTF. CDR3 DNA: TGTGCCATCAGCGCAGGGGGCAGTAGCTATGGCTACACCTTC.

This sequence joins TRBV19 and TRBJ2-2, with D maybe TRBD1 (6 bases). From germline, CDR1 is LNHDA and CDR2 SQIVND (reference sequence). With 5 bases removed from V and 6 bases from J, the gap between germline ends came to 16 bases. This CDR3 has 15 residues. CDR3 nucleotide sequence: TGTGCCAGTAGTTCAACAGGGATTATCGCCGGGGAGCTGTTTTTT. Its protein product is CASSSTGIIAGELFF. The full variable domain, with the rest looked up from reference TRBV19 and TRBJ2-2, is DGGITQSPKYLFRKEGQNVTLSCEQNLNHDAMYWYRQDPGQGLRLIYYSQIVNDFQKGDIAEGYSVSREKKESFPLTVTSAQKNPTAFYLCASSSTGIIAGELFFGEGSRLTVL.

The rearrangement joins TRBV5-1 to TRBJ2-6; 9 bases are a match to TRBD1. Trimming at V came to 0 bases and at J to 2 bases, leaving 3 bases not matched to a gene. This CDR3 region has 17 residues. Germline assignment: CDR1 SGHRS and CDR2 YFSETQ. CDR3 DNA: TGCGCCAGCAGCTTGGGACAGGGGGGCGCTGGGGCCAACGTCCTGACTTTC. This gives the protein CASSLGQGGAGANVLTF. The full variable domain, in which reference TRBV5-1 and TRBJ2-6 provide the parts outside the CDR3, is KAGVTQTPRYLIKTRGQQVTLSCSPISGHRSVSWYQQTPGQGLQFLFEYFSETQRNKGNFPGRFSGRQFSNSRSEMNVSTLELGDSALYLCASSLGQGGAGANVLTFGAGSRLTVL.

This chain joins TRBV15 and TRBJ1-2; TRBD1 might be the D (6 bases). V dropped 5 bases and J dropped 1 base, with 14 bases sitting between them. Germline assignment: CDR1 LNHNV and CDR2 YYDKDF (reference sequence). This CDR3 region has 15 residues. CDR3 protein: CATSPRQAFNYGYTF. DNA of the CDR3: TGTGCCACCAGCCCAAGACAGGCCTTTAACTATGGCTACACCTTC.

The chain links TRBV27 to TRBJ2-7; 14 positions agree with TRBD2. CDR1 and CDR2 from the germline V gene are MNHEY and SMNVEV (reference sequence). The ends lost 8 bases at V and 3 bases at J; junction bases unmatched: 6. The CDR3 is 15 amino acids. CDR3 sequence (DNA): TGTGCCAGCGGCACGGGGACTAGCGGGGGCTACGAGCAGTACTTC. It encodes CASGTGTSGGYEQYF.

V is TRBV14 and J is TRBJ1-2; D is unclear. The CDR3 runs 12 residues. V shed 4 bases and J shed 2 bases, with 5 bases lying between them. Germline lookup yields CDR1 SGHDN and CDR2 FVKESK. CDR3 region: CASSRYNYGYTF. The CDR3 nucleotides read TGTGCCAGCAGCCGCTACAACTATGGCTACACCTTC.

This clone has only one observation. The chain links TRBV5-5 to TRBJ1-6, with 8 nucleotides matching TRBD1. The CDR3 has 14 amino acids. V was pared by 4 bases and J by 6 bases, with 3 bases of the junction left unmatched. The germline CDR1 and CDR2 sequences are SGHKS and YYEKEE (reference sequence). CDR3 sequence reads: CASSQGQGNSPLHF. CDR3 sequence (DNA): TGTGCCAGCAGCCAAGGACAGGGTAATTCACCCCTCCACTTT.

This sequence joins TRBV2 and TRBJ2-7; possible D gene TRBD1, 5 bases. Germline V CDR1 and CDR2: SNHLY, FYNNEI. There are 14 residues in the CDR3. V dropped 5 bases and J dropped 0 bases, with 11 bases sitting between them. The CDR3 here is CASSYLTASYEQYF. CDR3 bases: TGTGCCAGCAGTTATTTGACAGCCTCCTACGAGCAGTACTTC.